What follows describes a single T cell receptor (beta chain). Antigen specificity is unknown. Only in-frame clones appear in the TCRdb table, and some are missing; sequencing was by immunoSEQ multiplex PCR. Among approximately 200,000 clones listed, approximately 94% were seen once. CDR1 and CDR2 (germline): MDHEN, SYDVKM. V shed 0 bases, J shed 6 bases, and the junction held 6 bases outside the gene matches. The CDR3 is made up of 16 amino acids. The data were taken from a study of T cell responses to AZD1222 COVID-19 vaccine. Notes on the study in general: Unmutated variant regions are reportedly the target of nearly half of TCRs that are spike-specific. The study sampled repertoires only after the peak T cell response. Spike-specific TCR breadth and depth grew following two AZD1222 doses. In a largely white British group with more females than males, clonal diversity was possibly underestimated.

The rearrangement uses TRBV28 and TRBJ2-3; TRBD2 agrees at 10 bases. The specimen was peripheral blood, collected on day 0 of AZD1222 vaccination. This receptor was identified in an adult in good health. The CDR3 reads CASSLWVAGGVDTQYF. CDR3 coding DNA: TGTGCCAGCAGTTTATGGGTAGCGGGGGGAGTTGATACGCAGTATTTT.